The 29 T cell receptor beta chains below all came from one sample that was sequenced in a study of regulatory T cells in long-lasting Graves disease. Time point here: newly diagnosed GD, antithyroid drugs for less than 3 months. Construction of the TCR library relied on RNA isolated from PBMCs. Building of the TCR beta libraries involved iRepertoire HTBI primers and Arm-PCR of CDR3 regions. TCRdb re-analysed the multiplex PCR reads in MiXCR, keeping a single row per CDR3 protein. Found here are roughly 220,000 distinct CDR3 sequences, around 17% of them singletons; the top ten hold less than 25%. This sample comprised peripheral blood mononuclear cells (PBMCs), obtained at new diagnosis, from a patient treated with antithyroid drugs. These receptor sequences come from a female donor with Graves disease.

This clonotype was detected ten times or more. CDR3 residues: CASLRDGSYNEQFF. The CDR3 DNA is TGTGCCAGCCTCCGTGACGGCTCCTACAATGAGCAGTTCTTC. The gene calls are TRBV6-2 or TRBV6-3 and TRBJ2-1; D is unclear. V was trimmed by 8 bases and J by 0 bases, leaving 11 bases between them. CDR1 is MNHEY and CDR2 is SVGEGT in the germline V gene. This CDR3 has 14 amino acids.

This clonotype was seen ten or more times. The genes are TRBV20-1 and TRBJ2-1, with D perhaps matching TRBD2 (7 bases). The germline CDR1 and CDR2 sequences are DFQATT and SNEGSKA (reference sequence). The CDR3 is 14 residues long. V gave up 3 bases and J gave up 6 bases, with 15 bases separating them. CDR3 nucleotide sequence: TGCAGTGCTAGTGAGGGAGGGGGGCCCAATGAGCAGTTCTTC. This codes for CSASEGGGPNEQFF.

This clonotype was detected many times. J is TRBJ2-1 and V is TRBV2; 7 bases map to TRBD2. Germline V gives CDR1 SNHLY, CDR2 FYNNEI. The CDR3 runs 14 residues. The V gene end was trimmed by 9 bases and the J gene end by 11 bases; junction bases not matched to a gene: 16. CDR3 nucleotides: TGTGCCAGTAGCACCGGACTAGGGATGGCTAAGCAGTTCTTC. The encoded protein is CASSTGLGMAKQFF.

The V and J genes are TRBV11-2 and TRBJ2-7; weak D call: TRBD1 (6 bases). The CDR3 runs to 11 residues. Trimming cost V 5 bases and J 7 bases, with 9 bases left between them. The germline V gene encodes CDR1 SGHAT and CDR2 FQNNGV. The CDR3 here is CASSQGKEQYF. DNA for the CDR3: TGTGCCAGCAGCCAGGGGAAGGAGCAGTACTTC.

The chain is built from TRBV3-1 and TRBJ1-1, with D tentatively TRBD1 (5 bases). Looked up from germline, CDR1 is LGHDT and CDR2 is YNNKEL (reference sequence). V lost 0 bases to trimming and J lost 0 bases, with 11 bases between them. The CDR3 contains 16 residues. The CDR3, as DNA: TGTGCCAGCAGCCAAGAAAGTAGGGGCTTGAACACTGAAGCTTTCTTT. This sequence encodes CASSQESRGLNTEAFF.

This clonotype was seen only a few times. This sequence joins TRBV6-2 or TRBV6-3 and TRBJ1-1, with D hard to call. Germline values: CDR1 MNHEY, CDR2 SVGEGT. V lost 6 bases and J lost 1, with 21 bases in between. There are 17 residues in the CDR3. CDR3 region: CASSPTSIRGGNTEAFF. CDR3 in DNA: TGTGCCAGCAGCCCCACCAGTATAAGAGGCGGGAACACTGAAGCTTTCTTT.

As for this clonotype: A much larger clone sits a single nucleotide away, making a read error possible. The rearrangement uses TRBV9 and TRBJ2-7; D call uncertain. Germline V CDR1 and CDR2: SGDLS, YYNGEE. This CDR3 has 11 amino acids. The CDR3 nucleotides are TGTACCACCGGTGGCTCCTACGAGCAGTACTTC. Translated, it gives CTTGGSYEQYF. Based on the CDR3 plus reference TRBV9 and TRBJ2-7, the full variable domain is DSGVTQTPKHLITATGQRVTLRCSPRSGDLSVYWYQQSLDQGLQFLIQYYNGEERAKGNILERFSAQQFPDLHSELNLSSLELGDSALYFCTTGGSYEQYFGPGTRLTVT.

The chain carries TRBV12-3 or TRBV12-4 and TRBJ1-1; D unclear. This CDR3 comprises 10 residues. The V and J ends lost 5 bases and 8 bases respectively, with 6 bases between them. CDR3 nucleotides: TGTGCCAGCAGTGGGAGGGAAGCTTTCTTT. Translating it yields CASSGREAFF.

CDR3 sequence (DNA): TGTGCCAGCAGCCCCCCCCCCAGATGGGTAGCGGGAGACAATGAGCAGTTCTTC. Its translation: CASSPPPRWVAGDNEQFF. The chain is built from TRBV11-2 and TRBJ2-1, with 9 bases matching TRBD2. In germline, CDR1 is SGHAT, CDR2 FQNNGV. Germline trimming cut 5 bases from V and 5 bases from J; bases unmatched to any gene: 16. CDR3 size: 18 residues.

This clonotype has at least ten counts. The rearrangement links TRBV9 to TRBJ1-1; D not resolved. CDR3 length: 13 residues. The V end lost 0 bases, the J end lost 3 bases, and 6 bases lay between the germline ends. Germline V gene sequence: CDR1 SGDLS, CDR2 YYNGEE. DNA for the CDR3: TGTGCCAGCAGCGTAGCTGGGGACACTGAAGCTTTCTTT. Protein: CASSVAGDTEAFF.

In its sample, this clonotype was seen many times. CDR3 region: CAISESVLAGDTQYF. CDR3 sequence (DNA): TGTGCCATCAGTGAGTCGGTTCTAGCGGGAGATACGCAGTATTTT. The chain employs TRBV10-3 and TRBJ2-3; 8 bases match TRBD2. This CDR3 has 15 amino acids. V trimming: 0 bases; J trimming: 5 bases; junction bases outside the gene matches: 4. Germline-derived CDR1 and CDR2 are ENHRY and SYGVKD.

This clonotype was observed at least ten times. The J gene is TRBJ1-1, the V gene TRBV18; maybe TRBD1 (6 bases). The CDR3 contains 12 residues. The germline V gene encodes CDR1 KGHSH and CDR2 LQKENI. Trimming took 6 bases from V and 6 from J, leaving 11 bases between them. Here the CDR3 reads CASSPDRSEAFF. The DNA for the CDR3 is TGTGCCAGCTCCCCCGACAGGTCTGAAGCTTTCTTT.

In its sample, this clonotype was seen a few times. This rearrangement joins TRBV5-6 to TRBJ1-4; no definite D call. This CDR3 contains 16 residues. V was pared by 1 base and J by 8 bases, with 18 bases between. The V gene's germline CDR1 is SGHDT and CDR2 YYEEEE. The DNA of the CDR3 is TGTGCCAGCAGCTTGAACCCCCCCAAAGGGTTGGAAAAACTGTTTTTT. This translates into CASSLNPPKGLEKLFF. Full variable domain (rest looked up from reference TRBV5-6 and TRBJ1-4): DAGVTQSPTHLIKTRGQQVTLRCSPKSGHDTVSWYQQALGQGPQFIFQYYEEEERQRGNFPDRFSGHQFPNYSSELNVNALLLGDSALYLCASSLNPPKGLEKLFFGSGTQLSVL.

Many counts were recorded for this clonotype. The chain has TRBV30 and TRBJ2-6, with D perhaps TRBD2 (7 bases). In germline, CDR1 is GTSNPN, CDR2 SVGIG (reference sequence). V gave up 4 bases and J gave up 0 bases, with 22 bases separating them. The CDR3 loop spans 19 amino acids. The CDR3 region has the DNA TGTGCCTGGACCATCGAGGGGGGGGAAAGGAGCTCTGGGGCCAACGTCCTGACTTTC. Translated: CAWTIEGGERSSGANVLTF.

This clonotype was observed many times. This chain links TRBV20-1 with TRBJ2-5; 8 nucleotides line up with TRBD2. The CDR3 is 14 residues long. The trim removed 0 bases at V and 4 bases at J, leaving 4 bases unmatched. Germline assignment: CDR1 DFQATT and CDR2 SNEGSKA (reference sequence). The CDR3 nucleotides are TGCAGTGCTAGAGACCCGGGAGGGGGAGAGACCCAGTACTTC. Its translation: CSARDPGGGETQYF.

Comments on this clonotype: One end of the junction fails to match germline, which may point to a read error. The V and J genes are TRBV11-1 and TRBJ2-7; possibly TRBD1 for D (5 bases). The CDR3 is made up of 16 amino acids. Germline values: CDR1 SGHAT, CDR2 FQDESV (reference sequence). The DNA for the CDR3 is TGTGCCAGCAGCTTAGGGGGCAGCCTCCCTACCTACAAGCAGTACTTC. Protein sequence: CASSLGGSLPTYKQYF.

There are many counts of this clonotype. This chain links TRBV20-1 with TRBJ2-5; D may be TRBD1 or TRBD2 (5 bases each). Germline values: CDR1 DFQATT, CDR2 SNEGSKA (reference sequence). Trimming left V 2 bases short and J 5 bases short, with 18 bases between. The CDR3 contains 15 residues. In nucleotides, the CDR3 is TGCAGTGCTAGAATAAGTCTAGCCGAGGGGGAGACCCAGTACTTC. Protein sequence: CSARISLAEGETQYF.

This clonotype was recorded at least ten times. J is TRBJ2-3 and V is TRBV19; D is ambiguous. Germline V gene sequence: CDR1 LNHDA, CDR2 SQIVND (reference sequence). The CDR3 contains 13 residues. V was clipped by 3 bases and J by 0 bases, with 4 bases between them. CDR3 nucleotide sequence: TGTGCCAGTAGTATGGGCAGCACAGATACGCAGTATTTT. Its translation: CASSMGSTDTQYF.

This clonotype was found many times. The V gene is TRBV7-3, the J gene TRBJ2-1; 9 bases map to TRBD2. CDR3 length equals 15 residues. J gave up 4 bases and V 2 bases, and 3 bases lay outside the gene matches. Germline CDR1 reads SGHTA; CDR2 reads FQGTGA. The DNA of the CDR3 is TGTGCCAGCAGCTTATCTAGCGGGAATTACAATGAGCAGTTCTTC. This encodes CASSLSSGNYNEQFF.

This clonotype has only a few counts. The chain uses TRBV2 and TRBJ2-3, with 11 bases matching TRBD1. Unmatched junction bases numbered 10, after V lost 1 base and J lost 4 bases. Looked up from germline, CDR1 is SNHLY and CDR2 is FYNNEI. The CDR3 length is 18 residues. The CDR3 sequence is CASSEEWTGGARADTQYF. In DNA, the CDR3 is TGTGCCAGCAGTGAAGAATGGACAGGGGGCGCGAGGGCAGATACGCAGTATTTT.

In its sample, this clonotype was seen many times. The chain employs TRBV6-9 and TRBJ2-5; D is possibly TRBD1 (6 bases). V was shortened by 1 base and J by 5 bases, with 8 bases between the two germline ends. In germline, CDR1 is MNHGY, CDR2 SVAAGI. There are 13 residues in the CDR3. CDR3 nucleotides: TGTGCCAGCAGTTATTTGGGGGCTGAGACCCAGTACTTC. Residues: CASSYLGAETQYF.

This clonotype appeared many times. Its ends do not fully match the called genes, so a read error is possible. The chain links TRBV20-1 to TRBJ2-5; D possibly corresponds to TRBD2 (5 bases). CDR1 DFQATT and CDR2 SNEGSKA come from the germline V gene (reference sequence). The CDR3 contains 11 residues. The CDR3 nucleotides are TGCACTGCTAGCACTTCGGAGACCCAGTACTTC. Amino acids: CTASTSETQYF.

The chain has TRBV6-1 and TRBJ1-2; 7 bases align to TRBD1. The germline V gene encodes CDR1 MNHNS and CDR2 SASEGT. The CDR3 length is 19 residues. V dropped 7 bases and J dropped 4; count of bases not matched to a gene: 24. The CDR3 DNA reads as TGTGCCAGCACAAAACTTACGGGGCAGGGGGGAAAGACGTTCTATGGCTACACCTTC. Its protein is CASTKLTGQGGKTFYGYTF.

As to this clonotype: It may be a read error: a sequence one base away is much more abundant. The conserved phenylalanine or tryptophan normally closing the CDR3 is absent here, so this likely arose from a read error. The chain recombines TRBV7-3 with TRBJ1-2, with 8 bases matching TRBD1. The V segment lost 5 bases and the J segment 7 bases; nucleotides outside the gene matches: 6. Germline lookup yields CDR1 SGHTA and CDR2 FQGTGA. The CDR3 is made up of 13 amino acids. The CDR3 coding sequence is TGTGCCAGCAGCGCTACAGGGGGGGGTGGCTACACCCTC. As protein: CASSATGGGGYTL.

J is TRBJ2-2 and V is TRBV4-1; D possibly corresponds to TRBD2 (6 bases). Germline loops: CDR1 MGHRA, CDR2 YSYEKL. The ends were cut back, 9 bases at V and 5 bases at J, with 10 bases in the middle. The length of the CDR3 is 12 residues. The chain's CDR3 is CASQRETGELFF. DNA for the CDR3: TGCGCCAGTCAACGGGAGACCGGGGAGCTGTTTTTT.

The V call is TRBV4-2, the J call TRBJ2-3; perhaps D is TRBD1 or TRBD2 (7 bases each). V shed 4 bases and J shed 4 bases, with 18 bases lying between them. The CDR3 loop spans 16 amino acids. The germline V gene has CDR1 LGHNA and CDR2 YNFKEQ. The CDR3, as DNA: TGTGCCAGCAGCCCAGGGGGAGGGGCGAGAGCAGATACGCAGTATTTT. It specifies CASSPGGGARADTQYF.

In its sample, this clonotype was seen many times. CDR3 DNA sequence: TGTGCCAGCAGTTTCCCGGGTCCGCAAGCCTACGAGCAGTACTTC. Encoded protein: CASSFPGPQAYEQYF. This chain joins TRBV12-3 or TRBV12-4 and TRBJ2-7; D is uncertain. Trimming left V 3 bases short and J 2 bases short, with 14 bases between. CDR3 length equals 15 residues.

This clonotype was observed a few times. V gene TRBV6-2 or TRBV6-3 combines with J gene TRBJ1-4; 7 bases fit TRBD1. The CDR3 is made up of 15 amino acids. Losses at the gene ends were 6 bases for V and 4 bases for J; bases not matched to a gene: 8. Germline V gene lookup returns CDR1 MNHEY and CDR2 SVGEGT. In DNA form, the CDR3 reads TGTGCCAGCAGAAAAAACAGGGGCGGTAATGAAAAACTGTTTTTT. Amino acid sequence: CASRKNRGGNEKLFF.

This clonotype was recorded at least ten times. This chain uses TRBV2 with TRBJ2-3, with a tentative D call TRBD2 (6 bases). Trimming took off 6 bases at V and 2 bases at J, with 12 bases between the two ends. There are 14 residues in the CDR3. Germline V gene data show CDR1 as SNHLY and CDR2 as FYNNEI. The CDR3 sequence: CASREGSITDTQYF. The DNA for the CDR3 is TGTGCCAGCAGGGAGGGGTCAATCACAGATACGCAGTATTTT. Combining the CDR3 with reference TRBV2 and TRBJ2-3 gives the whole variable domain EPEVTQTPSHQVTQMGQEVILRCVPISNHLYFYWYRQILGQKVEFLVSFYNNEISEKSEIFDDQFSVERPDGSNFTLKIRSTKLEDSAMYFCASREGSITDTQYFGPGTRLTVL.